The 31 T cell receptor beta chains below all came from one sample that was sequenced in a study of cytomegalovirus exposure and HLA in healthy donors. 13 Jbeta primers and 60 Vbeta primers were used for the PCR. Produced via immunoSEQ multiplex PCR; TCRdb's table is partial and in-frame only. The sample table sets out fewer than 85,000 clones. Sample: PBMCs. Source of these receptors: a man aged 45-65 years in good health and CMV-seropositive.

V and J are TRBV7-9 and TRBJ1-2; D gene ambiguous. Trimming removed 5 bases from V and 1 base from J, with 5 bases in between. CDR1 is SEHNR and CDR2 is FQNEAQ in the germline V gene (reference sequence). The CDR3 runs to 12 residues. CDR3 DNA: TGTGCCAGCAGCGCAGTTAACTATGGCTACACCTTC. Its protein product is CASSAVNYGYTF.

The V gene is TRBV5-6, the J gene TRBJ1-2; perhaps TRBD1 as D (6 bases). Germline loops: CDR1 SGHDT, CDR2 YYEEEE. CDR3 length: 13 amino acids. V was clipped by 4 bases and J by 6 bases, with 13 bases between them. The CDR3 reads CASSAPGAHGYTF. CDR3 DNA sequence: TGTGCCAGCAGCGCGCCAGGGGCTCATGGCTACACCTTC.

V usage is TRBV7-2 and J usage is TRBJ1-2; a possible D gene is TRBD1 (6 bases). V was shortened by 5 bases and J by 4 bases, with 20 bases between the two germline ends. The CDR3 contains 16 residues. Germline-derived CDR1 and CDR2 are SGHTA and FQGNSA. CDR3 sequence: CASSRLDGGQIYGYTF. In nucleotides, the CDR3 is TGTGCCAGCAGCCGCTTAGACGGAGGACAGATCTATGGCTACACCTTC.

J is TRBJ1-2 and V is TRBV5-1; 7 bases agree with TRBD1. CDR1 and CDR2 (germline): SGHRS, YFSETQ. This CDR3 comprises 13 residues. V lost 4 bases and J lost 0; bases outside the gene matches: 0. The CDR3 nucleotides read TGCGCCAGCAGCACAGGGGCTAACTATGGCTACACCTTC. The encoded protein is CASSTGANYGYTF.

CDR3 loop: CASSPGEEGRGTYNEQFF. CDR3 nucleotide sequence: TGTGCCAGCTCACCAGGGGAGGAGGGGCGAGGAACCTACAATGAGCAGTTCTTC. The chain joins TRBV18 to TRBJ2-1, with a possible D match to TRBD2 (6 bases). CDR1 and CDR2 (germline): KGHSH, LQKENI. CDR3 size: 18 residues. V was cut by 2 bases and J by 2 bases, with 19 bases left in between.

The J gene is TRBJ1-6, the V gene TRBV19; D may be TRBD1 (6 bases). Per germline, CDR1 LNHDA and CDR2 SQIVND (reference sequence). Trimming took 8 bases from V and 9 from J, leaving 14 bases between them. The length of the CDR3 is 13 residues. The CDR3 spells CASHRDRGSPLHF. The CDR3 DNA is TGTGCCAGTCACAGGGATCGGGGTTCACCCCTCCACTTT.

This chain links TRBV27 with TRBJ1-2; 8 nucleotides align to TRBD1. The CDR3 extends over 17 amino acids. Looked up from germline, CDR1 is MNHEY and CDR2 is SMNVEV (reference sequence). V trimming: 6 bases; J trimming: 0 bases; junction bases outside the gene matches: 12. The CDR3 sequence: CASSLNRGGSSNYGYTF. In DNA, the CDR3 is TGTGCCAGCAGCCTAAACAGGGGGGGATCTTCTAACTATGGCTACACCTTC.

The chain employs TRBV4-1 and TRBJ2-3; 8 bases agree with TRBD2. Germline V CDR1 and CDR2: MGHRA, YSYEKL. Unmatched junction bases numbered 16, after V lost 3 bases and J lost 5 bases. This CDR3 has 18 amino acids. CDR3 bases: TGCGCCAGCAGCCACGATCCCGGAGCGGGGGATAAGGGAGATACGCAGTATTTT. Translation: CASSHDPGAGDKGDTQYF.

This chain connects TRBV27 to TRBJ2-3; D gene uncertain. Trimming removed 10 bases at V and 4 bases at J, with 18 bases between. Per the germline V gene, CDR1 is MNHEY and CDR2 is SMNVEV (reference sequence). This CDR3 comprises 14 residues. CDR3 DNA: TGTGCCACCCGGGTCTTCGGTGAGGCAGATACGCAGTATTTT. It specifies CATRVFGEADTQYF.

V is TRBV18 and J is TRBJ1-5, with 11 nucleotides matching TRBD1. V gave up 6 bases and J gave up 4 bases; unmatched junction bases: 5. The length of the CDR3 is 15 residues. CDR1 and CDR2 from the germline V gene are KGHSH and LQKENI. In DNA, the CDR3 is TGTGCCAGCTCCCAGGGACAGGGGGAAAATCAGCCCCAGCATTTT. This gives the protein CASSQGQGENQPQHF.

The V and J genes are TRBV7-9 and TRBJ2-7; D unclear. This CDR3 spans 13 amino acids. CDR1 and CDR2 (germline): SEHNR, FQNEAQ (reference sequence). Trimming took 3 bases from V and 4 from J, leaving 10 bases between them. The CDR3 region has the DNA TGTGCCAGCAGCTTGCCAACAGCTTACGAGCAGTACTTC. Amino acids: CASSLPTAYEQYF. Looking up the rest from reference TRBV7-9 and TRBJ2-7 gives the full variable domain: DTGVSQNPRHKITKRGQNVTFRCDPISEHNRLYWYRQTLGQGPEFLTYFQNEAQLEKSRLLSDRFSAERPKGSFSTLEIQRTEQGDSAMYLCASSLPTAYEQYFGPGTRLTVT.

The chain combines TRBV27 with TRBJ2-7, with D maybe TRBD1 (5 bases). The CDR3 totals 18 residues. V lost 2 bases, J lost 6 bases, and 26 bases lay in between. The V gene's germline CDR1 is MNHEY and CDR2 SMNVEV (reference sequence). CDR3 nucleotides: TGTGCCAGCAGTTTACCCACCCGCAGGGAAGAAACGGCGAGCGAGCAGTACGTC. It codes for CASSLPTRREETASEQYV.

V is TRBV6-6 and J is TRBJ1-2, with a possible D match to TRBD1 (6 bases). Germline CDR1 MNHNY, CDR2 SVGAGI (reference sequence). The V end lost 6 bases, the J end lost 4 bases, and 9 bases lay between the germline ends. There are 12 residues in the CDR3. The CDR3 loop is CASSLDSYGYTF. The CDR3 DNA is TGTGCCAGCAGCTTGGACAGCTATGGCTACACCTTC.

The V gene is TRBV10-3, the J gene TRBJ1-1; maybe TRBD1 (5 bases). CDR1 is ENHRY and CDR2 is SYGVKD in the germline V gene. The CDR3 is made up of 14 amino acids. Trimming left V 5 bases short and J 1 base short, with 11 bases between. The DNA for the CDR3 is TGTGCCATCAGTCAAGGGACTGGGAACACTGAAGCTTTCTTT. This translates into CAISQGTGNTEAFF.

The CDR3 DNA follows: TGTGCCAGCAGCCCTAACTGGTCTGGAAACACCATATATTTT. Translated: CASSPNWSGNTIYF. The chain recombines TRBV7-9 with TRBJ1-3; D uncertain. Trimming took 5 bases from V and 1 from J, leaving 9 bases between them. CDR3 length: 14 residues. Germline V lookup: CDR1 SEHNR, CDR2 FQNEAQ (reference sequence).

The gene calls are TRBV10-3 and TRBJ2-3; maybe TRBD2 (5 bases). The CDR3 runs to 11 residues. The V and J ends lost 3 bases and 10 bases respectively, with 8 bases between them. CDR1 ENHRY and CDR2 SYGVKD come from the germline V gene. CDR3 region: CAISEMEAQYF. The CDR3 DNA is TGTGCCATCAGTGAAATGGAGGCGCAGTATTTT.

V is TRBV19 and J is TRBJ1-6, with D possibly TRBD1 on 6 matching bases. V was shortened by 2 bases and J by 7 bases, with 9 bases between the two germline ends. This CDR3 contains 14 residues. CDR1 LNHDA and CDR2 SQIVND come from the germline V gene (reference sequence). The CDR3 loop is CASSINRENSPLHF. CDR3 DNA: TGTGCCAGTAGTATAAACAGGGAAAATTCACCCCTCCACTTT.

J is TRBJ1-6 and V is TRBV7-2; D is possibly TRBD1 (5 bases). CDR1 SGHTA and CDR2 FQGNSA come from the germline V gene. This CDR3 has 15 residues. V was cut by 1 base and J by 7 bases, with 11 bases left in between. CDR3 residues: CASSLVGAVNSPLHF. DNA for the CDR3: TGTGCCAGCAGCTTAGTAGGGGCCGTGAATTCACCCCTCCACTTT.

Worth noting for this clone: The same CDR3 is also encoded by other DNA sequences in this sample. The CDR3 loop is CASSELGGGQPQHF. Written as DNA, the CDR3 is TGTGCCAGCAGTGAATTAGGGGGCGGTCAGCCCCAGCATTTT. V and J are TRBV6-1 and TRBJ1-5; TRBD1 aligns across 7 bases. The CDR3 is made up of 14 amino acids. Germline CDR1 and CDR2: MNHNS and SASEGT. With V trimmed by 2 bases and J by 6 bases, 4 bases remained unmatched.

The V call is TRBV5-1, the J call TRBJ2-1, with D tentatively TRBD1 (6 bases). The CDR3 is 14 residues long. The germline V gene has CDR1 SGHRS and CDR2 YFSETQ. The ends were cut back, 0 bases at V and 9 bases at J, with 13 bases in the middle. As DNA, the CDR3 is TGCGCCAGCAGCTTGGCGGCAGGGGATGGTGAGCAGTTCTTC. Translating it yields CASSLAAGDGEQFF.

V gene TRBV7-3 combines with J gene TRBJ1-1, with 7 nucleotides matching TRBD1. The CDR3 length is 13 residues. V shed 5 bases, J shed 7 bases, and the junction held 7 bases outside the gene matches. Germline values: CDR1 SGHTA, CDR2 FQGTGA. The CDR3 DNA follows: TGTGCCAGCAGCCTGAACAGGGGCCTTGAAGCTTTCTTT. Translated, it gives CASSLNRGLEAFF.

This CDR3 is CASSRTGGWNTEAFF. The DNA for the CDR3 is TGCGCCAGCAGCCGCACGGGGGGCTGGAACACTGAAGCTTTCTTT. The rearrangement uses TRBV5-1 and TRBJ1-1; a weak D match, TRBD1 (6 bases). Germline V gives CDR1 SGHRS, CDR2 YFSETQ. The CDR3 is 15 amino acids. Trimming left V 4 bases short and J 1 base short, with 14 bases between.

The rearrangement joins TRBV18 to TRBJ1-1; perhaps TRBD1 as D (6 bases). V shed 3 bases and J shed 0 bases, with 20 bases lying between them. The CDR3 runs to 18 residues. Germline loops: CDR1 KGHSH, CDR2 LQKENI. The CDR3 DNA reads TGTGCCAGCTCACCTCCTAGAGGACAGCGACTTATGAACACTGAAGCTTTCTTT. The encoded protein is CASSPPRGQRLMNTEAFF.

The V and J genes are TRBV29-1 and TRBJ1-1; D is unresolved. V was pared by 4 bases and J by 5 bases, with 14 bases between. The germline gives CDR1 SQVTM, CDR2 ANQGSEA. This CDR3 has 13 residues. Here the CDR3 reads CSVARGGETEAFF. The CDR3 region has the DNA TGCAGCGTTGCTCGCGGCGGTGAGACTGAAGCTTTCTTT.

The chain uses TRBV19 and TRBJ2-4, with unresolved D. The V end was cut by 4 bases, the J end by 0 bases, with 16 bases between. CDR3 length: 17 residues. Per germline, CDR1 LNHDA and CDR2 SQIVND (reference sequence). CDR3 in amino acids: CASSTWQLGLAKNIQYF. The CDR3 nucleotides are TGTGCCAGTAGTACATGGCAGCTGGGCTTAGCCAAAAACATTCAGTACTTC.

CDR3 protein: CATRTLIASTEAFF. For the CDR3, the DNA is TGTGCCACCAGGACTCTAATCGCGAGCACTGAAGCTTTCTTT. The V and J genes are TRBV7-2 and TRBJ1-1; unclear D gene. Germline CDR1 and CDR2: SGHTA and FQGNSA. This CDR3 is built from 14 residues. V dropped 10 bases and J dropped 4 bases, with 19 bases sitting between them. The entire variable domain, with the rest obtained from reference TRBV7-2 and TRBJ1-1, is as follows: GAGVSQSPSNKVTEKGKDVELRCDPISGHTALYWYRQSLGQGLEFLIYFQGNSAPDKSGLPSDRFSAERTGGSVSTLTIQRTQQEDSAVYLCATRTLIASTEAFFGQGTRLTVV.

V gene TRBV6-5 combines with J gene TRBJ1-1, with 10 bases fitting TRBD1. Germline CDR1 reads MNHEY; CDR2 reads SVGAGI. The CDR3 has 14 amino acids. V was clipped by 6 bases and J by 3 bases; unmatched bases: 4. The CDR3 nucleotides are TGTGCCAGCAGCCCGGGACAGGGGTACACTGAAGCTTTCTTT. It encodes CASSPGQGYTEAFF.

The V call is TRBV12-5, the J call TRBJ1-1, with D possibly matching TRBD1 (5 bases). The CDR3 length is 13 residues. With 6 bases removed from V and 4 bases from J, the gap between germline ends came to 12 bases. Germline lookup yields CDR1 LGHNT and CDR2 FRNRAP. The CDR3 here is CASGPGGITEAFF. As DNA, the CDR3 is TGTGCTAGTGGCCCGGGGGGGATCACTGAAGCTTTCTTT.

The chain is built from TRBV5-4 and TRBJ2-4, with TRBD2 identical over 16 bases. The V and J ends lost 4 bases and 8 bases, in that order; junction bases with no gene match: 6. The CDR3 has 16 residues. Germline V gene lookup returns CDR1 SGHNT and CDR2 YYREEE (reference sequence). As DNA, the CDR3 is TGTGCCAGCAGCCGGGGACTAGCGGGAGGGAGGGACATTCAGTACTTC. This sequence encodes CASSRGLAGGRDIQYF. The full variable domain, rest sourced from reference TRBV5-4 and TRBJ2-4, is ETGVTQSPTHLIKTRGQQVTLRCSSQSGHNTVSWYQQALGQGPQFIFQYYREEENGRGNFPPRFSGLQFPNYSSELNVNALELDDSALYLCASSRGLAGGRDIQYFGAGTRLSVL.

The chain has TRBV4-1 and TRBJ2-4; TRBD1 aligns across 9 bases. With 1 base clipped from V and 4 bases from J, the junction kept 5 bases outside the gene matches. CDR1 and CDR2 from the germline V gene are MGHRA and YSYEKL. The CDR3 is 16 amino acids. In DNA form, the CDR3 reads TGCGCCAGCAGCCAAGGAAGTGGGACAGGGAAAAACATTCAGTACTTC. Amino acid sequence: CASSQGSGTGKNIQYF.

The rearrangement uses TRBV6-5 and TRBJ1-1; possible D gene TRBD1, 5 bases. The CDR3 has 11 residues. Trimming took off 8 bases at V and 5 bases at J, with 9 bases between the two ends. Per the germline V gene, CDR1 is MNHEY and CDR2 is SVGAGI. The CDR3 spells CASQTGTEAFF. The CDR3 DNA follows: TGTGCCAGCCAAACAGGAACTGAAGCTTTCTTT.